The TCR beta chain described here comes from a study of shared clonotypes between healthy human individuals. Findings and limits, study-wide: For sorted subsets, rarefaction showed incomplete sequencing despite large depth.

From germline, CDR1 is SGHAT and CDR2 FQNNGV. V was clipped by 6 bases and J by 1 base, with 12 bases between them. The CDR3 length is 14 residues. Notes on this clone: Its antigen is unidentified.

The assay was immunoSEQ multiplex PCR, and TCRdb's table has in-frame clones only and misses some. The data contain over a million clones, around 97% of them singletons. The source is a man under 40 in good health. The chain couples TRBV11-2 to TRBJ1-2; D is unclear. Sequences were obtained from naive CD4+ T cells sorted from blood. Subset in this sample: CD45RA+ positively selected. This CDR3 is CASSGSVSNYGYTF. The CDR3 DNA sequence: TGTGCCAGCAGTGGGTCGGTTAGTAACTATGGCTACACCTTC.